The 31 T cell receptor beta chains reported below all come from one sample, sequenced in a study of blood T cells in healthy people across ages. With a J-beta primer mix and a sample-barcoded 5' primer, a second PCR ran 7 to 11 cycles. TCRdb recomputed calls from the 5' RACE reads with MiXCR, one row per CDR3 protein. The sample has 1.8 million or so distinct CDR3 sequences; about 39% are singletons. Sequencing was carried out using blood. The source of these receptors is a human donor in good health.

The rearrangement joins TRBV5-1 to TRBJ1-2; 8 nucleotides agree with TRBD1. After removal of 6 bases from V and 5 bases from J, the junction contained 9 bases not matched to a gene. Germline lookup yields CDR1 SGHRS and CDR2 YFSETQ. The CDR3 loop spans 14 amino acids. The CDR3 sequence: CASKNAQGAYGYTF. The CDR3 DNA is TGCGCCAGCAAAAACGCCCAGGGGGCTTATGGCTACACCTTC.

V is TRBV30 and J is TRBJ1-1; no clear D. Germline CDR1 reads GTSNPN; CDR2 reads SVGIG (reference sequence). V was shortened by 5 bases and J by 1 base, with 5 bases between the two germline ends. The CDR3 has 11 residues. CDR3 protein: CAWGRNTEAFF. Here the CDR3 DNA reads TGTGCCTGGGGACGGAACACTGAAGCTTTCTTT.

The V and J genes are TRBV4-1 and TRBJ2-3, with D maybe TRBD2 (6 bases). Trimming pared 4 bases from V and 0 bases from J, leaving 14 bases between. CDR3 length: 16 residues. Germline-derived CDR1 and CDR2 are MGHRA and YSYEKL. CDR3: CASSLGGRLSTDTQYF. The CDR3, as DNA: TGCGCCAGCAGCCTAGGAGGGAGGTTGAGCACAGATACGCAGTATTTT.

CDR3 sequence reads: CAWSIPLTGGSSPLHF. The DNA for the CDR3 is TGTGCCTGGAGCATTCCATTGACAGGGGGAAGTTCACCCCTCCACTTT. The chain links TRBV30 to TRBJ1-6; the match to TRBD1 covers 9 bases. V lost 3 bases and J lost 9; bases outside the gene matches: 12. This CDR3 is 16 amino acids long. In germline, CDR1 is GTSNPN, CDR2 SVGIG (reference sequence).

This chain joins TRBV25-1 and TRBJ1-1; a weak D match, TRBD1 (5 bases). The length of the CDR3 is 15 residues. The V and J ends lost 3 bases and 1 base respectively, with 12 bases between them. From germline, CDR1 is MGHDK and CDR2 SYGVNS. CDR3: CASSDRGRGNTEAFF. The CDR3 bases are TGTGCCAGCAGTGATCGGGGCCGGGGGAACACTGAAGCTTTCTTT.

The rearrangement joins TRBV6-1 to TRBJ2-7, with D unclear. Germline values: CDR1 MNHNS, CDR2 SASEGT. CDR3 length: 12 residues. The V end lost 1 base, the J end lost 3 bases, and 4 bases lay between the germline ends. The CDR3 region is CASSEVLYEQYF. CDR3 DNA: TGTGCCAGCAGTGAAGTTCTCTACGAGCAGTACTTC.

This clonotype was seen a single time. This chain joins TRBV21-1 and TRBJ2-5; TRBD1 is the table's D call and was not checked against the DNA. TRBV21-1 is marked as a pseudogene. This CDR3 region has 16 residues. CDR3 bases: TGTGCCAGCAGCCTCATGCGGGACAGGGGGCGGGAGACCCAGTACTTC. It is translated as CASSLMRDRGRETQYF.

V and J are TRBV7-3 and TRBJ2-2; possibly TRBD2 for D (5 bases). This CDR3 is built from 13 residues. Germline CDR1 SGHTA, CDR2 FQGTGA. V lost 7 bases and J lost 6, with 12 bases in between. The CDR3 protein is CASTGSAAGELFF. The CDR3 DNA reads TGTGCCAGCACGGGGAGTGCGGCCGGGGAGCTGTTTTTT.

The sample holds a few counts of this clonotype. V and J are TRBV4-1 and TRBJ2-4; 7 bases line up with TRBD1. The CDR3 is 13 residues long. Trimming took 9 bases from V and 10 from J; bases not matched to a gene: 12. CDR1 MGHRA and CDR2 YSYEKL come from the germline V gene. CDR3 in DNA: TGCGCCAGTGACAATCCCGGGACAGCAATTCAGTACTTC. Protein product: CASDNPGTAIQYF.

The rearrangement links TRBV24-1 to TRBJ2-1, with 8 nucleotides matching TRBD1. With 6 bases clipped from V and 10 bases from J, the junction kept 10 bases outside the gene matches. The CDR3 extends over 14 amino acids. The germline CDR1 and CDR2 sequences are KGHDR and SFDVKD. The CDR3 DNA follows: TGTGCCACCAGTAAAGGACAGGGAGCTTGGGAGCAGTTCTTC. It encodes CATSKGQGAWEQFF.

The V gene is TRBV4-1, the J gene TRBJ2-5, with D tentatively TRBD2 (5 bases). The V end lost 5 bases, the J end lost 3 bases, and 13 bases lay between the germline ends. This CDR3 has 14 amino acids. The germline gives CDR1 MGHRA, CDR2 YSYEKL. The chain's CDR3 is CASSAQRGKETQYF. The CDR3 coding sequence is TGCGCCAGCAGCGCCCAAAGAGGGAAAGAGACCCAGTACTTC.

This clonotype has a count of ten or more. At one end, the junction sequence differs from germline, possibly due to a read error. V and J are TRBV12-3 or TRBV12-4 and TRBJ2-1, with 10 positions matching TRBD1. The CDR3 is 15 residues long. The CDR3 DNA reads as TGCGCCAGCAGCTTGGGGACAGGGGTATACAATGAGCAGTTCTTC. This gives the protein CASSLGTGVYNEQFF.

This chain links TRBV2 with TRBJ2-7; TRBD1 might be the D (7 bases). Germline V gene sequence: CDR1 SNHLY, CDR2 FYNNEI. The CDR3 loop spans 16 amino acids. Trimming shortened V by 2 bases and J by 4 bases, and 18 bases separated the two germline ends. CDR3: CASSERRGPTSYEQYF. The CDR3 coding sequence is TGTGCCAGCAGTGAACGGAGGGGGCCAACCTCTTACGAGCAGTACTTC.

The chain carries TRBV27 and TRBJ2-7; 12 nucleotides match TRBD2. The J call is in doubt because the DNA end fits TRBJ2-5 better. This CDR3 has 15 residues. Germline V lookup: CDR1 MNHEY, CDR2 SMNVEV (reference sequence). The CDR3 DNA reads TGTGCCAGCAGTCCCATGACTAGCGGGGGAGAGACCCAGTACTTC. Translated, it gives CASSPMTSGGETQYF.

Only a few counts were recorded for this clonotype. V usage is TRBV21-1 and J usage is TRBJ2-7. TRBV21-1 is shown as a pseudogene. This CDR3 spans 13 amino acids. Here the CDR3 DNA reads TGTGCCAGCAGCACACCAAGGAAATACGAGCAGTACTTC. Protein sequence: CASSTPRKYEQYF.

The chain couples TRBV4-2 to TRBJ2-7; 12 bases fit TRBD2. V shed 4 bases, J shed 7 bases, and the junction held 11 bases outside the gene matches. Germline V gene data show CDR1 as LGHNA and CDR2 as YNFKEQ. This CDR3 has 16 amino acids. This CDR3 is CASSLTASGGASEQYF. The CDR3 DNA reads TGTGCCAGCAGCCTAACGGCTAGCGGGGGGGCTTCTGAGCAGTACTTC.

This clonotype was seen a handful of times. The gene calls are TRBV6-5 and TRBJ1-5; 9 bases are a match to TRBD1. Germline CDR1 MNHEY, CDR2 SVGAGI. The CDR3 is 15 residues long. V lost 0 bases to trimming and J lost 6 bases; unmatched junction nucleotides: 3. CDR3 sequence: CASSYSRQGVQPQHF. The CDR3 bases are TGTGCCAGCAGTTACTCTAGACAGGGGGTTCAGCCCCAGCATTTT.

A word on this clonotype: This likely comes from a read error, as the CDR3 has no conserved phenylalanine or tryptophan at its end. The rearrangement uses TRBV20-1 and TRBJ2-5; D gene ambiguous. Germline CDR1 reads DFQATT; CDR2 reads SNEGSKA (reference sequence). The CDR3 is 11 amino acids. V lost 5 bases, J lost 5 bases, and 9 bases lay in between. The CDR3 DNA reads as TGCAGTGCTCTGGGGAAGGAGACCCAGTACGTC. As protein: CSALGKETQYV.

This clonotype came up once. V gene TRBV28 combines with J gene TRBJ2-1; 11 bases are a match to TRBD1. Germline loops: CDR1 MDHEN, CDR2 SYDVKM. After removal of 3 bases from V and 6 bases from J, the junction contained 7 bases not matched to a gene. This CDR3 is 16 amino acids long. CDR3 protein: CASSLGGTGGINEQFF. The CDR3 DNA reads as TGTGCCAGCAGTTTGGGGGGGACAGGGGGAATCAATGAGCAGTTCTTC.

The gene calls are TRBV7-9 and TRBJ2-1; 9 bases fit TRBD2. V lost 0 bases and J lost 5; bases outside the gene matches: 2. This CDR3 contains 15 residues. Germline V gene lookup returns CDR1 SEHNR and CDR2 FQNEAQ (reference sequence). This CDR3 is CASSLAERGDNEQFF. CDR3 nucleotides: TGTGCCAGCAGCTTAGCGGAGCGGGGGGACAATGAGCAGTTCTTC.

This clonotype was detected a few times. The chain is built from TRBV29-1 and TRBJ2-1; 12 bases align to TRBD2. This CDR3 region has 13 residues. CDR1 is SQVTM, CDR2 ANQGSEA, per germline. Trimming took 4 bases from V and 6 from J; bases not matched to a gene: 1. In DNA, the CDR3 is TGCAGCGTTGGACTAGCGGGGGTCAATGAGCAGTTCTTC. It translates to CSVGLAGVNEQFF.

This rearrangement joins TRBV7-2 to TRBJ1-2; 10 nucleotides line up with TRBD1. The germline V gene has CDR1 SGHTA and CDR2 FQGNSA. The CDR3 contains 15 residues. V lost 1 base to trimming and J lost 8 bases; unmatched junction nucleotides: 7. The CDR3 region has the DNA TGTGCCAGCAGCTTAGGAGGACAGGGGGAAATCGGCTACACCTTC. Translating it yields CASSLGGQGEIGYTF.

This clonotype has a handful of counts. This chain links TRBV29-1 with TRBJ2-7; D assignment may be TRBD1 or TRBD2 (5 bases each). The CDR3 sequence is 13 residues long. Per germline, CDR1 SQVTM and CDR2 ANQGSEA. V gave up 3 bases and J gave up 3 bases, with 12 bases separating them. As DNA, the CDR3 is TGCAGCGTTGAGCCCCGGGGCAGCTACGAGCAGTACTTC. This translates into CSVEPRGSYEQYF.

This clonotype occurred once. The genes are TRBV20-1 and TRBJ1-5, with 8 positions matching TRBD1. J lost 6 bases, V lost 3 bases, and 4 bases had no gene match. The CDR3 has 13 residues. In germline, CDR1 is DFQATT, CDR2 SNEGSKA (reference sequence). The CDR3 DNA reads TGCAGTGCTAGTCAGGGGGCGAGTCAGCCCCAGCATTTT. It encodes CSASQGASQPQHF.

There are many counts of this clonotype. This chain links TRBV5-1 with TRBJ1-1; 9 bases are a match to TRBD1. The J segment lost 2 bases and the V segment lost 0 bases, leaving 2 bases of the junction unmatched. CDR1 is SGHRS, CDR2 YFSETQ, per germline. This CDR3 contains 15 residues. As DNA, the CDR3 is TGCGCCAGCAGCTTGGCGGGACAGGGAAACACTGAAGCTTTCTTT. Protein product: CASSLAGQGNTEAFF.

The V call is TRBV6-5, the J call TRBJ2-4, with TRBD1 as a possible D gene (6 bases). The germline V and J ends were trimmed by 8 bases and 6 bases, with 11 bases remaining between them. Germline CDR1 reads MNHEY; CDR2 reads SVGAGI. This CDR3 region has 12 residues. The CDR3 loop reads CASGDTRNIQYF. The CDR3 DNA follows: TGTGCCAGCGGGGACACCCGAAACATTCAGTACTTC.

The CDR3 DNA is TGTGCCAGCACTGAGGACTTATCCTACAATGAGCAGTTCTTC. Amino acid sequence: CASTEDLSYNEQFF. This rearrangement joins TRBV7-2 to TRBJ2-1; D perhaps matches TRBD2 (5 bases). This CDR3 has 14 residues. The germline gives CDR1 SGHTA, CDR2 FQGNSA. V was shortened by 7 bases and J by 1 base, with 11 bases between the two germline ends.

This clonotype turned up a few times. This chain uses TRBV29-1 with TRBJ1-2; D unclear. Germline CDR1 and CDR2: SQVTM and ANQGSEA. V lost 5 bases and J lost 2, with 9 bases in between. The CDR3 totals 12 residues. CDR3 loop: CSVFVINYGYTF. CDR3 DNA sequence: TGCAGCGTTTTTGTAATCAACTATGGCTACACCTTC.

The V and J genes are TRBV7-2 and TRBJ1-2; weak D call: TRBD1 (6 bases). The length of the CDR3 is 14 residues. The ends were cut back, 1 base at V and 6 bases at J, with 12 bases in the middle. Germline V gives CDR1 SGHTA, CDR2 FQGNSA. As DNA, the CDR3 is TGTGCCAGCAGCTTAGGGCCAACAGGGAATGGCTACACCTTC. Its translation: CASSLGPTGNGYTF.

This chain links TRBV7-2 with TRBJ2-1; 12 positions agree with TRBD2. The CDR3 length is 18 residues. From germline, CDR1 is SGHTA and CDR2 FQGNSA. V gave up 4 bases and J gave up 10 bases; unmatched junction bases: 17. CDR3 protein: CASSSGLAASGGAGEQFF. The CDR3 DNA is TGTGCCAGCAGCTCGGGACTAGCGGCTAGCGGGGGGGCAGGCGAGCAGTTCTTC.

This clonotype was found a few times. The chain couples TRBV7-2 to TRBJ2-1; D ambiguous. Looked up from germline, CDR1 is SGHTA and CDR2 is FQGNSA. This CDR3 region has 13 residues. V shed 2 bases and J shed 4 bases, with 6 bases lying between them. CDR3 protein: CASSLFRYNEQFF. The CDR3 DNA follows: TGTGCCAGCAGCTTATTCCGATACAATGAGCAGTTCTTC.